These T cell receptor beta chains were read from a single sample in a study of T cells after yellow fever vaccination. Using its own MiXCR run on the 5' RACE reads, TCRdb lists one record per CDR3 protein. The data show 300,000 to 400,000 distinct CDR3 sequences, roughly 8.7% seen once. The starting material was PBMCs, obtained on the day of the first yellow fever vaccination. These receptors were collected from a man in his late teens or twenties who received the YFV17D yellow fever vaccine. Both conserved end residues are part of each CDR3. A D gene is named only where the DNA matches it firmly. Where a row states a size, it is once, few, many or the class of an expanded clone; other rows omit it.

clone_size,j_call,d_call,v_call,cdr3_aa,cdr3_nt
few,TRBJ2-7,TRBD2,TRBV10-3,CAISLAGGTYEQYF,TGTGCCATCTCCCTAGCGGGGGGCACCTACGAGCAGTACTTC
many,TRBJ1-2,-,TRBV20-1,CSATFGQGSGYTF,TGCAGTGCTACCTTTGGCCAGGGGTCGGGCTACACCTTC
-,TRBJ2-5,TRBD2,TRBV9,CASSPLIGGGTKETQYF,TGTGCCAGCAGCCCACTTATCGGCGGGGGGACTAAAGAGACCCAGTACTTC
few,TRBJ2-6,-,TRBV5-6,CASSFTQGSGANVLTF,TGTGCCAGCAGCTTCACGCAGGGGTCGGGGGCCAACGTCCTGACTTTC
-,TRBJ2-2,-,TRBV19,CASSRGSTGELFF,TGTGCCAGTAGTAGGGGGAGCACCGGGGAGCTGTTTTTT
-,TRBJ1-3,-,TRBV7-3,CASSRTGTLGNTIYF,TGTGCCAGCAGCCGAACCGGGACACTAGGAAACACCATATATTTT
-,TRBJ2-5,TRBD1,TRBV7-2,CASSWDRNQETQYF,TGTGCCAGCAGCTGGGACAGGAACCAAGAGACCCAGTACTTC
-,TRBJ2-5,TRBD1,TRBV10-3,CAISDPGTERQETQYF,TGTGCCATCAGTGACCCCGGGACAGAGAGGCAAGAGACCCAGTACTTC
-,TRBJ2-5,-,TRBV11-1,CASSLRAGGKGETQCF,TGTGCCAGCAGCTTAAGGGCAGGGGGGAAAGGAGAGACCCAGTGCTTC
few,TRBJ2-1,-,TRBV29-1,CSADSPGGNEQFF,TGCAGCGCCGACAGCCCGGGTGGCAATGAGCAGTTCTTC
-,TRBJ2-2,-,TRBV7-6,CASCHGGTGELFF,TGTGCCAGCTGCCATGGGGGAACCGGGGAGCTGTTTTTT
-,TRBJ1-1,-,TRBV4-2,CASSQHPGANTEAFF,TGTGCCAGCAGCCAGCATCCCGGAGCGAACACTGAAGCTTTCTTT
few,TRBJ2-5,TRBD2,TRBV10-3,CAIMQPSGQETQYF,TGTGCCATCATGCAGCCTAGCGGACAAGAGACCCAGTACTTC
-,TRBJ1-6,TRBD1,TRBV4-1,CASSQGQGPLGRPLHF,TGCGCCAGCAGCCAAGGACAGGGGCCCCTAGGAAGACCCCTCCACTTT
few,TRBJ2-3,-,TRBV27,CASIRGLSDTQYF,TGTGCCAGCATTAGGGGTTTATCAGATACGCAGTATTTT
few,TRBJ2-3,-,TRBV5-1,CASSLARTAFTSTDTQYF,TGCGCCAGCAGCTTGGCTAGGACAGCGTTTACTAGCACAGATACGCAGTATTTT
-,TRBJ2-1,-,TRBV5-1,CASSLAGGTSGDEQFF,TGCGCCAGCAGCTTGGCAGGGGGGACCTCGGGTGATGAGCAGTTCTTC
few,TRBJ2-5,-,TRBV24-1,CATSVAGQRQETQYF,TGTGCCACCAGTGTTGCGGGACAGCGCCAAGAGACCCAGTACTTC
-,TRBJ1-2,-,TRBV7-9,CASSLAAFNYGYTF,TGTGCCAGCAGCTTAGCGGCCTTTAACTATGGCTACACCTTC
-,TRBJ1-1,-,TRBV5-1,CASRRGSGTEAFF,TGCGCCAGCAGACGAGGGTCCGGCACTGAAGCTTTCTTT
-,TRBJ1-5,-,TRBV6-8,CASRGLVARNQPQHF,TGTGCCAGCAGGGGACTAGTTGCCCGCAATCAGCCCCAGCATTTT
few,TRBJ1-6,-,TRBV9,CASSVESYNSPLHF,TGTGCCAGCAGCGTAGAGAGCTATAATTCACCCCTCCACTTT
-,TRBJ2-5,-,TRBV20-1,CSARDSGQPDQETQYF,TGCAGTGCTAGAGATTCGGGGCAACCCGACCAAGAGACCCAGTACTTC
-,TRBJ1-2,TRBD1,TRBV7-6,CASSHHQGEDGYTF,TGTGCCAGCAGTCACCATCAGGGGGAAGATGGCTACACCTTC
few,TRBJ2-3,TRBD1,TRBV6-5,CASSNQGATDTQYF,TGTGCCAGCAGTAACCAGGGGGCCACAGATACGCAGTATTTT
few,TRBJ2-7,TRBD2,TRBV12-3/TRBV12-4,CASSFPSGGYEQYF,TGTGCCAGCAGTTTCCCTAGCGGGGGATACGAGCAGTACTTC
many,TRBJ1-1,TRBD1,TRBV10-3,CAISESRGGNTEAFF,TGTGCCATCAGTGAGAGCAGGGGGGGAAACACTGAAGCTTTCTTT
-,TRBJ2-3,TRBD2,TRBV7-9,CASSRGTSGGAKDTQYF,TGTGCCAGCAGCCGTGGGACTAGCGGGGGGGCCAAGGATACGCAGTATTTT
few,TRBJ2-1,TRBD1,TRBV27,CASSRPGTGVNEQFF,TGTGCCAGCAGTCGTCCCGGGACAGGGGTAAATGAGCAGTTCTTC
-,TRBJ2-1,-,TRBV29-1,CSVETGELRGASSYNEQFF,TGCAGCGTTGAAACAGGGGAGTTGCGGGGGGCGAGCTCCTACAATGAGCAGTTCTTC
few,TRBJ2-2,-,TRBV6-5,CASSYTVRWTGELFF,TGTGCCAGCAGTTACACCGTCCGTTGGACCGGGGAGCTGTTTTTT
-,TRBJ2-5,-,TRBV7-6,CASSLLGSPAETQYF,TGTGCCAGCAGCTTACTCGGCAGCCCGGCGGAGACCCAGTACTTC
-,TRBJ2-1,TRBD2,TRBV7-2,CASSPPGLVGEQFF,TGTGCCAGCAGCCCCCCGGGACTAGTCGGTGAGCAGTTCTTC
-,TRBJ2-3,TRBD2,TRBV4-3,CASSQALAGGAQADTQYF,TGCGCCAGCAGCCAAGCGCTAGCGGGGGGCGCACAAGCAGATACGCAGTATTTT
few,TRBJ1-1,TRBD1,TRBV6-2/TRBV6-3,CASHRTGSNTEAFF,TGTGCCAGCCATCGGACAGGGTCGAACACTGAAGCTTTCTTT
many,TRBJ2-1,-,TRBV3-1,CASSPRYNEQFF,TGTGCCAGCAGCCCGCGCTACAATGAGCAGTTCTTC
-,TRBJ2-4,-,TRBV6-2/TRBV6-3,CASSGQGRNIQYF,TGTGCCAGCAGTGGGCAGGGGCGGAACATTCAGTACTTC
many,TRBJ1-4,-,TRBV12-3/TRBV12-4,CASSGQIELFF,TGTGCCAGCAGCGGACAGATCGAACTGTTTTTT